The clone carrying this TCR beta chain was counted many times. Its matching antigen is unknown. The CDR3 spans 14 residues. Trimming took 3 bases from V and 2 from J, leaving 11 bases between them. Per germline, CDR1 WSHSY and CDR2 SAAADI. The source of the sample is a study of identical twins. TCRdb reprocessed the 5' RACE reads via MiXCR and lists one record per CDR3 protein. The sample includes hundreds of thousands of distinct CDR3 sequences, 6.5% to 9% seen only once; the top ten take around 5.4%. General study points: Modelling approaches yielded underestimates of out-of-frame TCR alpha sharing between monozygotic twins.

These data also featured in a second study, about yellow fever vaccine responses in identical twins.

The clonotype comes from a woman between 18 and 29 years old in good health. This chain joins TRBV10-2 and TRBJ2-7, with a tentative D call TRBD2 (6 bases). The sequencing sample was made of CD8+ T cells sorted from blood. CDR3: CASSEGRTTYEQYF. The DNA for the CDR3 is TGCGCCAGCAGTGAAGGGAGGACTACCTACGAGCAGTACTTC.